These 29 T cell receptor beta chains originate from one sample sequenced in a study of control samples from healthy donors and cancer patients. Sequenced by immunoSEQ multiplex PCR; TCRdb stores in-frame clones only, minus some. This table holds 100,000 to 150,000 clones, approximately 87% found once. Sample: blood. Source of these receptors: a man aged 55 to 70 in good health.

V is TRBV5-8 and J is TRBJ2-2, with 7 bases that match TRBD1. Germline CDR1 SGHTS, CDR2 YDEGEE. This CDR3 spans 15 amino acids. The junction had 4 bases not matched to a gene; V was cut back by 0 bases and J by 5 bases. The CDR3 sequence: CASSLEGARTGELFF. In nucleotides, the CDR3 is TGTGCCAGCAGCTTGGAGGGGGCGCGGACCGGGGAGCTGTTTTTT.

The chain combines TRBV6-5 with TRBJ1-3; no reliable D call. Germline V CDR1 and CDR2: MNHEY, SVGAGI. The CDR3 runs 16 residues. The germline V and J ends were trimmed by 0 bases and 0 bases, with 9 bases remaining between them. The CDR3 spells CASSYSTAISGNTIYF. The CDR3 DNA is TGTGCCAGCAGTTACTCGACGGCCATCTCTGGAAACACCATATATTTT.

The chain links TRBV27 to TRBJ1-2; 7 nucleotides align to TRBD1. The CDR3 extends over 15 amino acids. V shed 5 bases, J shed 6 bases, and the junction held 12 bases outside the gene matches. The germline CDR1 and CDR2 sequences are MNHEY and SMNVEV (reference sequence). CDR3 sequence (DNA): TGTGCCAGCAGTCCCGGGTGGGGCAGGGGGGATGGCTACACCTTC. Translated: CASSPGWGRGDGYTF.

This rearrangement joins TRBV30 to TRBJ2-1, with D maybe TRBD2 (5 bases). This CDR3 is built from 15 residues. Trimming took off 2 bases at V and 3 bases at J, with 14 bases between the two ends. From germline, CDR1 is GTSNPN and CDR2 SVGIG (reference sequence). The CDR3 DNA reads TGTGCCTGGAGTCCTCATCGGACTCGCTACAATGAGCAGTTCTTC. It encodes CAWSPHRTRYNEQFF.

The V gene is TRBV25-1, the J gene TRBJ1-6, with TRBD1 matching 8 bases. Germline values: CDR1 MGHDK, CDR2 SYGVNS. J gave up 8 bases and V 8 bases, and 8 bases lay outside the gene matches. CDR3 length: 14 amino acids. CDR3 residues: CASRGGQGHSPLHF. The CDR3 DNA is TGTGCCAGCCGGGGAGGACAGGGTCATTCACCCCTCCACTTT.

This sequence joins TRBV7-2 and TRBJ1-5, with D uncertain. From germline, CDR1 is SGHTA and CDR2 FQGNSA. The CDR3 spans 14 residues. Trimming pared 2 bases from V and 0 bases from J, leaving 5 bases between. The CDR3 DNA sequence: TGTGCCAGCAGCTTATGGGATAGCAATCAGCCCCAGCATTTT. Translated: CASSLWDSNQPQHF. The full variable domain, completed using reference TRBV7-2 and TRBJ1-5, is GAGVSQSPSNKVTEKGKDVELRCDPISGHTALYWYRQSLGQGLEFLIYFQGNSAPDKSGLPSDRFSAERTGGSVSTLTIQRTQQEDSAVYLCASSLWDSNQPQHFGDGTRLSIL.

V usage is TRBV19 and J usage is TRBJ1-5; 8 positions agree with TRBD1. CDR3 length equals 16 residues. The germline gives CDR1 LNHDA, CDR2 SQIVND (reference sequence). After removal of 4 bases from V and 2 bases from J, the junction contained 7 bases not matched to a gene. DNA for the CDR3: TGTGCCAGTAGTAACCAGGGGGCTTTTGGCAATCAGCCCCAGCATTTT. This encodes CASSNQGAFGNQPQHF. Full variable domain (rest looked up from reference TRBV19 and TRBJ1-5): DGGITQSPKYLFRKEGQNVTLSCEQNLNHDAMYWYRQDPGQGLRLIYYSQIVNDFQKGDIAEGYSVSREKKESFPLTVTSAQKNPTAFYLCASSNQGAFGNQPQHFGDGTRLSIL.

V usage is TRBV12-3 or TRBV12-4 and J usage is TRBJ1-5; 9 bases match TRBD1. The CDR3 covers 13 residues. The junction had 4 bases not matched to a gene; V was cut back by 4 bases and J by 9 bases. CDR3 bases: TGTGCCAGCAGTTGGGACAGGGATCGGCCCCAGCATTTT. Protein product: CASSWDRDRPQHF.

The J gene is TRBJ1-2, the V gene TRBV19; D is uncertain. CDR1 is LNHDA, CDR2 SQIVND, per germline (reference sequence). Trimming pared 8 bases from V and 5 bases from J, leaving 9 bases between. The CDR3 has 11 amino acids. Here the CDR3 reads CASSQIYGYTF. The DNA of the CDR3 is TGTGCCAGTTCACAGATTTATGGCTACACCTTC.

J is TRBJ2-1 and V is TRBV6-1; no definite D call. Germline V lookup: CDR1 MNHNS, CDR2 SASEGT. This CDR3 is built from 15 residues. V was clipped by 2 bases and J by 3 bases, with 11 bases between them. In nucleotides, the CDR3 is TGTGCCAGCAGTGAATGGAACGGGTACTACAATGAGCAGTTCTTC. This translates into CASSEWNGYYNEQFF.

This sequence joins TRBV7-9 and TRBJ1-1; 7 bases map to TRBD1. Germline V gene sequence: CDR1 SEHNR, CDR2 FQNEAQ (reference sequence). The CDR3 loop spans 16 amino acids. With V trimmed by 3 bases and J by 0 bases, 7 bases remained unmatched. The CDR3 loop reads CASSLDRTDMNTEAFF. The CDR3 nucleotides read TGTGCCAGCAGCTTGGACAGGACCGATATGAACACTGAAGCTTTCTTT.

This clone has a single count. This chain connects TRBV2 to TRBJ2-5, with TRBD1 matching 7 bases. This CDR3 region has 15 residues. Trimming at V came to 2 bases and at J to 5 bases, leaving 8 bases not matched to a gene. Looked up from germline, CDR1 is SNHLY and CDR2 is FYNNEI. CDR3 bases: TGTGCCAGCAGTGAATCGCGGACAGGATCCGAGACCCAGTACTTC. This sequence encodes CASSESRTGSETQYF. The complete variable domain, with remaining parts taken from reference TRBV2 and TRBJ2-5, reads EPEVTQTPSHQVTQMGQEVILRCVPISNHLYFYWYRQILGQKVEFLVSFYNNEISEKSEIFDDQFSVERPDGSNFTLKIRSTKLEDSAMYFCASSESRTGSETQYFGPGTRLLVL.

The chain combines TRBV6-5 with TRBJ1-2, with TRBD1 matching over 7 bases. Per the germline V gene, CDR1 is MNHEY and CDR2 is SVGAGI. V lost 2 bases and J lost 8; bases outside the gene matches: 5. The length of the CDR3 is 13 residues. This CDR3 is CASSYAGGEGYTF. The CDR3, as DNA: TGTGCCAGCAGTTACGCAGGGGGTGAGGGCTACACCTTC.

This rearrangement joins TRBV19 to TRBJ1-2; D uncertain. This CDR3 has 14 residues. V was shortened by 1 base and J by 3 bases, with 9 bases between the two germline ends. CDR1 and CDR2 (germline): LNHDA, SQIVND (reference sequence). Here the CDR3 reads CASSIGSRDYGYTF. In nucleotides, the CDR3 is TGTGCCAGTAGTATAGGATCTCGGGACTATGGCTACACCTTC.

There are a few counts of this clone. The gene calls are TRBV6-6 and TRBJ1-4, with D possibly TRBD1 on 5 matching bases. CDR3 length: 15 amino acids. CDR1 MNHNY and CDR2 SVGAGI come from the germline V gene (reference sequence). V was shortened by 5 bases and J by 0 bases, with 10 bases between the two germline ends. The CDR3 DNA sequence: TGTGCCAGCAGTGTAACAGGTGCAACTAATGAAAAACTGTTTTTT. This encodes CASSVTGATNEKLFF.

The chain carries TRBV11-2 and TRBJ1-2; D not resolved. The CDR3 contains 13 residues. Germline CDR1 reads SGHAT; CDR2 reads FQNNGV. V lost 3 bases and J 10 bases, leaving 15 bases between the germline ends. The CDR3 region is CASSLSSTPVYTF. The DNA of the CDR3 is TGTGCCAGCAGCTTGTCCTCGACCCCTGTCTACACCTTC.

The chain employs TRBV27 and TRBJ1-1, with 10 nucleotides matching TRBD1. Germline V gene sequence: CDR1 MNHEY, CDR2 SMNVEV (reference sequence). The V gene end was trimmed by 5 bases and the J gene end by 7 bases; junction bases not matched to a gene: 7. The CDR3 is made up of 14 amino acids. The CDR3 DNA reads TGTGCCAGCAGTCGACAGGGGGCTAGAGGTGAAGCTTTCTTT. Protein product: CASSRQGARGEAFF.

The chain has TRBV15 and TRBJ1-5; D is possibly TRBD1 (6 bases). The CDR3 is 13 residues long. CDR1 and CDR2 (germline): LNHNV, YYDKDF (reference sequence). Trimming took off 0 bases at V and 9 bases at J, with 9 bases between the two ends. The chain's CDR3 is CATSREGGGPQHF. The CDR3 DNA sequence: TGTGCCACCAGCAGAGAAGGAGGGGGGCCCCAGCATTTT.

The chain has TRBV6-6 and TRBJ2-1; 9 bases map to TRBD2. CDR1 is MNHNY and CDR2 is SVGAGI in the germline V gene (reference sequence). Losses at the gene ends were 4 bases for V and 5 bases for J; bases not matched to a gene: 9. The CDR3 runs 16 residues. The CDR3 bases are TGTGCCAGCAGTTCATATCGCGGGGGGGCCCACAATGAGCAGTTCTTC. This gives the protein CASSSYRGGAHNEQFF.

The chain is built from TRBV6-6 and TRBJ1-6, with unresolved D. This CDR3 comprises 16 residues. Germline values: CDR1 MNHNY, CDR2 SVGAGI (reference sequence). Trimming pared 2 bases from V and 2 bases from J, leaving 10 bases between. The CDR3 DNA reads TGTGCCAGCAGTTACGGGCAGGCAGCCTATAATTCACCCCTCCACTTT. It translates to CASSYGQAAYNSPLHF.

On this clone itself: Different DNA sequences within this sample yield the same CDR3. This rearrangement joins TRBV28 to TRBJ1-5, with D unresolved. The CDR3 is made up of 14 amino acids. In germline, CDR1 is MDHEN, CDR2 SYDVKM. Trimming stripped 3 bases from V and 2 bases from J, with 8 bases between. Here the CDR3 DNA reads TGTGCCAGCAGTTTTCGGATGGGCAATCAGCCCCAGCATTTT. Protein sequence: CASSFRMGNQPQHF.

This clone came up a few times. The chain joins TRBV13 to TRBJ1-6, with D uncertain. Germline V gene lookup returns CDR1 PRHDT and CDR2 FYEKMQ (reference sequence). The CDR3 sequence is 12 residues long. V shed 5 bases and J shed 18 bases, with 17 bases lying between them. Written as DNA, the CDR3 is TGTGCCAGCAGCCTCTCAGAGGGTCTCCCCCACTTT. Amino acid sequence: CASSLSEGLPHF. Drawing the rest from reference TRBV13 and TRBJ1-6, the complete variable domain is AAGVIQSPRHLIKEKRETATLKCYPIPRHDTVYWYQQGPGQDPQFLISFYEKMQSDKGSIPDRFSAQQFSDYHSELNMSSLELGDSALYFCASSLSEGLPHFGNGTRLTVT.

This clone has only a few counts. The chain joins TRBV30 to TRBJ1-6; weak D call: TRBD1 (5 bases). The length of the CDR3 is 13 residues. The V gene's germline CDR1 is GTSNPN and CDR2 SVGIG (reference sequence). Trimming removed 5 bases from V and 6 bases from J, with 11 bases in between. For the CDR3, the DNA is TGTGCCTGGCAGGGTGGGGGTAATTCACCCCTCCACTTT. This sequence encodes CAWQGGGNSPLHF.

The table lists this clone with a few counts. The chain carries TRBV19 and TRBJ2-3; 7 bases fit TRBD1. This CDR3 comprises 14 residues. Germline V CDR1 and CDR2: LNHDA, SQIVND (reference sequence). Unmatched junction bases numbered 7, after V lost 5 bases and J lost 5 bases. CDR3 protein: CASSLQGSGDTQYF. CDR3 DNA sequence: TGTGCCAGTAGTTTACAGGGGTCAGGAGATACGCAGTATTTT. Full variable domain (outside the CDR3, taken from reference TRBV19 and TRBJ2-3): DGGITQSPKYLFRKEGQNVTLSCEQNLNHDAMYWYRQDPGQGLRLIYYSQIVNDFQKGDIAEGYSVSREKKESFPLTVTSAQKNPTAFYLCASSLQGSGDTQYFGPGTRLTVL.

This chain uses TRBV27 with TRBJ2-6; TRBD1 agrees at 7 bases. The CDR3 has 16 amino acids. J gave up 4 bases and V 3 bases, and 6 bases lay outside the gene matches. The V gene's germline CDR1 is MNHEY and CDR2 SMNVEV (reference sequence). CDR3 nucleotides: TGTGCCAGCAGTTTCCACAGGGGAAACGGGGCCAACGTCCTGACTTTC. This sequence encodes CASSFHRGNGANVLTF.

This clone was seen ten or more times. The chain has TRBV28 and TRBJ2-7; D gene unclear. The germline CDR1 and CDR2 sequences are MDHEN and SYDVKM. This CDR3 is built from 13 residues. The V gene lost 4 bases and the J gene lost 3 bases, with 10 bases spanning the gap. Here the CDR3 DNA reads TGTGCCAGCAGTTCGGGTTGGGACTACGAGCAGTACTTC. This sequence encodes CASSSGWDYEQYF.

The chain carries TRBV19 and TRBJ1-1; unclear D gene. CDR3 length: 13 amino acids. Between the trimmed V and J ends, which lost 6 bases and 1 base, there was a span of 9 bases. Germline V gene lookup returns CDR1 LNHDA and CDR2 SQIVND (reference sequence). CDR3: CASSLKSNTEAFF. The CDR3 nucleotides are TGTGCCAGTAGCCTAAAATCGAACACTGAAGCTTTCTTT.

The chain recombines TRBV28 with TRBJ2-7, with 10 positions matching TRBD1. There are 16 residues in the CDR3. The V segment lost 6 bases and the J segment 3 bases; nucleotides outside the gene matches: 11. Germline V gives CDR1 MDHEN, CDR2 SYDVKM. The chain's CDR3 is CASRTDRGQGIYEQYF. In DNA, the CDR3 is TGTGCCAGCAGAACGGATAGGGGACAGGGGATCTACGAGCAGTACTTC.

The chain is built from TRBV5-1 and TRBJ2-3; D might be TRBD2 (5 bases). Germline CDR1 is SGHRS and CDR2 is YFSETQ. The CDR3 runs 15 residues. V gave up 4 bases and J gave up 6 bases, with 18 bases separating them. This CDR3 is CASSAGLAGVDTQYF. CDR3 nucleotide sequence: TGCGCCAGCAGCGCCGGACTGGCAGGTGTGGATACGCAGTATTTT.